Listed below are T cell receptor beta chains from one sample, sequenced in a study of blood T cell repertoires in COVID-19. This table comes from immunoSEQ multiplex PCR, and its TCRdb copy is limited to in-frame clones, with some not included. The repertoire holds around 270,000 clones, with around 84% as singletons. Specimen: peripheral blood. All receptors derive from a man aged 55 to 70 with acute or convalescent COVID-19. Both conserved end residues are part of each CDR3. The D gene is left open where the match is weak.

>TRBV24-1|TRBJ2-4|TRBD1
CATVGQGTIDFGKNIQYF
>TRBV30|TRBJ2-7|TRBD2
CAWGPLRGAREQYF
>TRBV28|TRBJ2-7|TRBD1
CASSRPGQGHEQYF
>TRBV29-1|TRBJ2-1|TRBD2
CSVIGLAGTSYNEQFF
>TRBV18|TRBJ2-7|TRBD1
CASSSSGTGVEEQYF
>TRBV18|TRBJ1-1|NA
CASSPTRNTEAFF
>TRBV24-1|TRBJ2-5|TRBD1
CATSDSDRRETQYF
>TRBV5-6|TRBJ2-1|TRBD2
CASSFGVTGGYNEQFF
>TRBV12-3/TRBV12-4|TRBJ2-2|NA
CASSLETGELFF
>TRBV12-3/TRBV12-4|TRBJ2-1|NA
CASGLSSYNEQFF